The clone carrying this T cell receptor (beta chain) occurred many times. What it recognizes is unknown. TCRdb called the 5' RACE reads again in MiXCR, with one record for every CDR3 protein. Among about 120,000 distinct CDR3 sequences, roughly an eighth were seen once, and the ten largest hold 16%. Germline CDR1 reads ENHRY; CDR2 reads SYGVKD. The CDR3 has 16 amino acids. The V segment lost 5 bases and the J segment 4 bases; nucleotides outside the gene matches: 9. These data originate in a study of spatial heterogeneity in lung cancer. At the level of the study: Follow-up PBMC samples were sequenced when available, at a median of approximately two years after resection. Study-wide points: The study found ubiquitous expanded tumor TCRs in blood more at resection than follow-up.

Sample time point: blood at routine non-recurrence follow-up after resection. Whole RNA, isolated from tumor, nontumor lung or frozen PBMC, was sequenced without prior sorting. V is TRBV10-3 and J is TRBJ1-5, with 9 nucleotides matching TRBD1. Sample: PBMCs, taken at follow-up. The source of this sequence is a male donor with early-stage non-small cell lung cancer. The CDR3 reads CAISTGGPARNQPQHF. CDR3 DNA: TGTGCCATCAGTACAGGGGGCCCAGCAAGAAATCAGCCCCAGCATTTT.